These 30 T cell receptor beta chains were all obtained from the same sample, sequenced in a study of spatial heterogeneity in lung cancer. TCRdb passed the 5' RACE reads through MiXCR, listing each CDR3 protein once. This repertoire shows about 52,000 distinct CDR3 sequences, roughly 7% found once; its top ten account for approximately 40%. The sample's time point: blood at routine non-recurrence follow-up after resection. Sequencing covered unsorted whole RNA taken from tumor, nontumor lung or frozen PBMC. The input for sequencing was PBMCs, taken at follow-up. The receptors were sampled from a female donor with early-stage non-small cell lung cancer.

This clonotype was seen a handful of times. The chain recombines TRBV6-2 or TRBV6-3 with TRBJ1-5, with D tentatively TRBD1 (6 bases). Trimming left V 5 bases short and J 3 bases short, with 23 bases between. This CDR3 has 18 amino acids. Germline V gene data show CDR1 as MNHEY and CDR2 as SVGEGT. CDR3 in amino acids: CASSSGGRAPRLNQPQHF. CDR3 coding DNA: TGTGCCAGCAGTAGCGGGGGGCGAGCGCCCAGACTCAATCAGCCCCAGCATTTT.

This clonotype came up many times. V gene TRBV5-5 combines with J gene TRBJ2-5; TRBD1 aligns across 8 bases. The CDR3 consists of 14 residues. Germline CDR1 SGHKS, CDR2 YYEKEE (reference sequence). With 2 bases clipped from V and 6 bases from J, the junction kept 6 bases outside the gene matches. In DNA, the CDR3 is TGTGCCAGCAGCTTAGGACAGGGCCAGAAGACCCAGTACTTC. Its translation: CASSLGQGQKTQYF.

The gene calls are TRBV7-2 and TRBJ1-1; 7 bases agree with TRBD1. The ends lost 5 bases at V and 6 bases at J; junction bases unmatched: 12. CDR1 and CDR2 (germline): SGHTA, FQGNSA. This CDR3 comprises 15 residues. Here the CDR3 DNA reads TGTGCCAGCAGCCGCACCGGGGACAGAATCTCTGAAGCTTTCTTT. Translated: CASSRTGDRISEAFF.

The chain joins TRBV6-1 to TRBJ1-5; TRBD1 matches 7 bases. Per germline, CDR1 MNHNS and CDR2 SASEGT. This CDR3 contains 15 residues. The V gene end was trimmed by 6 bases and the J gene end by 3 bases; junction bases not matched to a gene: 8. The CDR3 nucleotides read TGTGCCAGCAGGATAACCGGGACAGTCAATCAGCCCCAGCATTTT. It yields the protein CASRITGTVNQPQHF.

This clonotype has just a few counts. The chain uses TRBV6-5 and TRBJ1-2, with D uncertain. V was clipped by 2 bases and J by 0 bases, with 13 bases between them. This CDR3 spans 16 amino acids. From germline, CDR1 is MNHEY and CDR2 SVGAGI. The CDR3 coding sequence is TGTGCCAGCAGTTACGCCGCAATTCACCCTAACTATGGCTACACCTTC. The encoded protein is CASSYAAIHPNYGYTF.

There are many counts of this clonotype. The chain carries TRBV6-5 and TRBJ1-1, with D possibly being TRBD1 (5 bases). The CDR3 contains 14 residues. CDR1 MNHEY and CDR2 SVGAGI come from the germline V gene. V was pared by 4 bases and J by 7 bases, with 16 bases between. The CDR3, as DNA: TGTGCCAGCAGTTCACGCTCCGCGGGGGGTGAAGCTTTCTTT. Its translation: CASSSRSAGGEAFF.

The chain is built from TRBV2 and TRBJ2-3; D may match TRBD1 or TRBD2 (5 bases each). Germline V gene data show CDR1 as SNHLY and CDR2 as FYNNEI. Trimming left V 5 bases short and J 4 bases short, with 10 bases between. The CDR3 loop spans 13 amino acids. The CDR3 DNA is TGTGCCAGCAGTTCGGGACGGTCAGATACGCAGTATTTT. Translating it yields CASSSGRSDTQYF.

The V gene is TRBV19, the J gene TRBJ2-6, with TRBD1 matching 11 bases. The germline gives CDR1 LNHDA, CDR2 SQIVND (reference sequence). The V segment lost 4 bases and the J segment 2 bases; nucleotides outside the gene matches: 7. The CDR3 contains 18 residues. This CDR3 reads CASSRTGTGGTGANVLTF. CDR3 DNA sequence: TGTGCCAGTAGTAGAACCGGGACAGGGGGGACTGGGGCCAACGTCCTGACTTTC.

A word on this clonotype: This may be a read error: a much more frequent sequence differs by one nucleotide. V gene TRBV7-6 combines with J gene TRBJ2-5, with D perhaps matching TRBD1 or TRBD2 (5 bases each). The germline V gene has CDR1 SGHVS and CDR2 FNYEAQ. The CDR3 has 12 amino acids. The CDR3 coding sequence is TGTGCCGGCAGCTCCGGACTGGGGGCCCAGTACTTC. Translation gives CAGSSGLGAQYF.

There are many counts of this clonotype. The CDR3 DNA reads TGTGCCAGCAGCCAAGATAAGGCAGGGGGCGGCGAGCAGTACTTC. This translates into CASSQDKAGGGEQYF. The chain links TRBV4-2 to TRBJ2-7; TRBD1 agrees at 8 bases. The trim removed 0 bases at V and 6 bases at J, leaving 7 bases unmatched. In germline, CDR1 is LGHNA, CDR2 YNFKEQ. CDR3 length equals 15 residues.

This clonotype was seen ten or more times. The chain couples TRBV19 to TRBJ2-2; D gene ambiguous. This CDR3 has 16 residues. The ends were cut back, 5 bases at V and 8 bases at J, with 21 bases in the middle. Germline V gene data show CDR1 as LNHDA and CDR2 as SQIVND (reference sequence). The CDR3 spells CASSLGAAARVGELFF. In nucleotides, the CDR3 is TGTGCCAGTAGTCTCGGCGCCGCGGCTAGGGTTGGGGAGCTGTTTTTT.

This clonotype has only a few counts. The chain links TRBV24-1 to TRBJ2-2; D remains ambiguous. The V end lost 5 bases, the J end lost 4 bases, and 7 bases lay between the germline ends. This CDR3 region has 13 residues. Germline V lookup: CDR1 KGHDR, CDR2 SFDVKD. CDR3 in amino acids: CATSVTSTGELFF. The DNA of the CDR3 is TGTGCCACCAGTGTAACGAGCACCGGGGAGCTGTTTTTT.

There are many counts of this clonotype. This chain links TRBV5-5 with TRBJ2-1; 9 positions agree with TRBD2. The CDR3 runs to 17 residues. CDR1 and CDR2 from the germline V gene are SGHKS and YYEKEE (reference sequence). V shed 0 bases and J 9 bases; nucleotides not matched to a gene: 13. In DNA form, the CDR3 reads TGTGCCAGCAGCTTGGATGTTGGGACTAGCAGTTTTGGTGAGCAGTTCTTC. The encoded protein is CASSLDVGTSSFGEQFF.

This clonotype was counted a few times. The chain joins TRBV10-3 to TRBJ1-5; D ambiguous. Trimming took off 8 bases at V and 4 bases at J, with 12 bases between the two ends. Germline loops: CDR1 ENHRY, CDR2 SYGVKD. The CDR3 contains 13 residues. CDR3 coding DNA: TGTGCCATCGGCGGGGTAGGGAATCAGCCCCAGCATTTT. Encoded protein: CAIGGVGNQPQHF.

In its sample, this clonotype was seen many times. The chain recombines TRBV19 with TRBJ2-6, with TRBD2 as a possible D gene (5 bases). The CDR3 runs 16 residues. In germline, CDR1 is LNHDA, CDR2 SQIVND (reference sequence). V was pared by 7 bases and J by 1 base, with 14 bases between. The CDR3 coding sequence is TGTGCCAGTACCCTGGGAGCAACTTCTGGGGCCAACGTCCTGACTTTC. Protein product: CASTLGATSGANVLTF. The full variable domain, its missing parts supplied by reference TRBV19 and TRBJ2-6, is DGGITQSPKYLFRKEGQNVTLSCEQNLNHDAMYWYRQDPGQGLRLIYYSQIVNDFQKGDIAEGYSVSREKKESFPLTVTSAQKNPTAFYLCASTLGATSGANVLTFGAGSRLTVL.

The sample holds many counts of this clonotype. This chain connects TRBV11-2 to TRBJ1-1; TRBD1 might be the D (5 bases). The V gene lost 5 bases and the J gene lost 1 base, with 11 bases spanning the gap. The CDR3 loop spans 14 amino acids. Germline CDR1 and CDR2: SGHAT and FQNNGV. CDR3 region: CASSPFTGNTEAFF. CDR3 in DNA: TGTGCCAGCAGCCCCTTCACAGGGAACACTGAAGCTTTCTTT.

This clonotype was counted many times. CDR3 residues: CASSLRAVVDGEQYF. DNA for the CDR3: TGTGCCAGCAGCTTAAGAGCGGTGGTAGATGGAGAGCAGTACTTC. The chain employs TRBV5-5 and TRBJ2-7; D possibly corresponds to TRBD2 (5 bases). Germline values: CDR1 SGHKS, CDR2 YYEKEE (reference sequence). The V and J ends lost 2 bases and 7 bases respectively, with 19 bases between them. This CDR3 spans 15 amino acids.

Ten or more counts support this clonotype. This chain joins TRBV27 and TRBJ2-3; no clear D gene. With 4 bases removed from V and 4 bases from J, the gap between germline ends came to 3 bases. This CDR3 is 11 amino acids long. Germline values: CDR1 MNHEY, CDR2 SMNVEV (reference sequence). For the CDR3, the DNA is TGTGCCAGCAGTTGGGCAGATACGCAGTATTTT. This sequence encodes CASSWADTQYF.

Points on this clonotype: This may be a read error, as it is one base from a much larger clone. The V call is TRBV14, the J call TRBJ1-5; D may be TRBD1 (5 bases). In germline, CDR1 is SGHDN, CDR2 FVKESK. Trimming stripped 3 bases from V and 7 bases from J, with 10 bases between. CDR3 length equals 13 residues. The CDR3 loop is CASSQRGEQPQHF. DNA of the CDR3: TGTGCCAGCAGCCAGAGGGGAGAACAGCCCCAGCATTTT.

This clonotype has a count of ten or more. This chain links TRBV6-6 with TRBJ1-1; D is unclear. This CDR3 has 15 residues. Trimming left V 8 bases short and J 1 base short, with 17 bases between. CDR1 and CDR2 (germline): MNHNY, SVGAGI (reference sequence). The DNA of the CDR3 is TGTGCCAGCGGTCGTTCATCGGGCGCGAACACTGAAGCTTTCTTT. It translates to CASGRSSGANTEAFF.

Only a few counts were recorded for this clonotype. The V and J genes are TRBV7-8 and TRBJ2-3, with 7 bases matching TRBD1. The germline gives CDR1 SGHVS, CDR2 FQNEAQ. Trimming cost V 1 base and J 0 bases; bases outside gene matches: 4. The CDR3 is 16 residues long. Here the CDR3 reads CASSLGQGSSTDTQYF. The CDR3 DNA reads as TGTGCCAGCAGCTTAGGACAGGGTTCTAGCACAGATACGCAGTATTTT.

In its sample, this clonotype was seen many times. The chain links TRBV3-1 to TRBJ1-2, with D unresolved. Per the germline V gene, CDR1 is LGHDT and CDR2 is YNNKEL (reference sequence). The CDR3 totals 12 residues. Between the trimmed V and J ends, which lost 0 bases and 6 bases, there was a span of 5 bases. Written as DNA, the CDR3 is TGTGCCAGCAGCCAAGAGATAAATGGCTACACCTTC. This gives the protein CASSQEINGYTF.

The rearrangement links TRBV6-2 or TRBV6-3 to TRBJ2-2; D remains unclear. The V gene lost 2 bases and the J gene lost 7 bases, with 8 bases spanning the gap. The CDR3 spans 13 residues. CDR1 is MNHEY and CDR2 is SVGEGT in the germline V gene. The CDR3 region is CASSYLGVGELFF. For the CDR3, the DNA is TGTGCCAGCAGTTACCTTGGAGTCGGGGAGCTGTTTTTT.

The sample holds many counts of this clonotype. The chain employs TRBV12-3 or TRBV12-4 and TRBJ2-3; D is possibly TRBD2 (5 bases). The CDR3 has 14 amino acids. V dropped 5 bases and J dropped 0 bases, with 9 bases sitting between them. CDR3 nucleotide sequence: TGTGCCAGCAGTCTGACTACTAGCACAGATACGCAGTATTTT. Amino acid sequence: CASSLTTSTDTQYF.

Ten or more counts support this clonotype. This chain connects TRBV6-4 to TRBJ2-1; maybe TRBD1 (5 bases). V was cut by 4 bases and J by 5 bases, with 9 bases left in between. Per germline, CDR1 MRHNA and CDR2 SNTAGT. The CDR3 length is 13 residues. CDR3 in DNA: TGTGCCAGCAGTGTGGGCAGGGACAATGAGCAGTTCTTC. The encoded protein is CASSVGRDNEQFF.

This clonotype was seen a few times. The rearrangement links TRBV5-1 to TRBJ2-5; 8 nucleotides agree with TRBD2. Looked up from germline, CDR1 is SGHRS and CDR2 is YFSETQ. The CDR3 has 16 amino acids. The V segment lost 6 bases and the J segment 1 base; nucleotides outside the gene matches: 11. DNA of the CDR3: TGCGCCAGCACCAAAGATACGGGGGGGACCCAAGAGACCCAGTACTTC. It codes for CASTKDTGGTQETQYF.

This chain uses TRBV6-6 with TRBJ1-5; D is unresolved. Germline CDR1 is MNHNY and CDR2 is SVGAGI (reference sequence). This CDR3 is 11 amino acids long. Trimming shortened V by 0 bases and J by 6 bases, and 0 bases separated the two germline ends. This chain's CDR3 is CASSYSQPQHF. CDR3 DNA sequence: TGTGCCAGCAGTTACTCTCAGCCCCAGCATTTT.

This clonotype was observed at least ten times. The chain uses TRBV28 and TRBJ1-6; no definite D call. The germline gives CDR1 MDHEN, CDR2 SYDVKM. This CDR3 is 14 amino acids long. Trimming cost V 6 bases and J 5 bases, with 11 bases left between them. The CDR3 nucleotides are TGTGCCAGCAGCAAGGGATTGGATAATTCACCCCTCCACTTT. Its protein product is CASSKGLDNSPLHF.

The sample holds many counts of this clonotype. V and J are TRBV29-1 and TRBJ1-1, with a weak D call TRBD1 (6 bases). V lost 6 bases, J lost 0 bases, and 8 bases lay in between. CDR1 and CDR2 (germline): SQVTM, ANQGSEA. CDR3 length: 12 residues. The chain's CDR3 is CSVGHLNTEAFF. The CDR3 DNA reads as TGCAGCGTGGGACACCTGAACACTGAAGCTTTCTTT.

This clonotype was counted between two and nine times. The J gene is TRBJ1-1, the V gene TRBV5-1; D is unclear. CDR3 length equals 13 residues. Germline V gives CDR1 SGHRS, CDR2 YFSETQ. V was trimmed by 4 bases and J by 1 base, leaving 8 bases between them. DNA for the CDR3: TGCGCCAGCAGCCCTAGGGAGAACACTGAAGCTTTCTTT. It encodes CASSPRENTEAFF. Looking up the rest from reference TRBV5-1 and TRBJ1-1 gives the full variable domain: KAGVTQTPRYLIKTRGQQVTLSCSPISGHRSVSWYQQTPGQGLQFLFEYFSETQRNKGNFPGRFSGRQFSNSRSEMNVSTLELGDSALYLCASSPRENTEAFFGQGTRLTVV.